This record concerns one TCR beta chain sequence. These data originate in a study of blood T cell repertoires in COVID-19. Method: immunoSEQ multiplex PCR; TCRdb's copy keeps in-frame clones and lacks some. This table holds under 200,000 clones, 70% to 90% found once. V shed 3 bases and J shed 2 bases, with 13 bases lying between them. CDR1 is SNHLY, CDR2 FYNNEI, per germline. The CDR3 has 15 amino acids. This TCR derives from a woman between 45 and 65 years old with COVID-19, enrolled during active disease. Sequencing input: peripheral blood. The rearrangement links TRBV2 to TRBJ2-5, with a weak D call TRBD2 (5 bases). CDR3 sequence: CASSESLAGQETQYF. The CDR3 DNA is TGTGCCAGCAGTGAGTCCCTAGCTGGACAAGAGACCCAGTACTTC.